This T cell receptor (beta chain) derives from a study of cytomegalovirus exposure and HLA in healthy donors. Study summary: As an earlier analysis found, about 200 million T cells yielded about 100 million unique TCR beta sequences. General study findings and limits: Earlier analysis looked at TCR beta V segments, and most were productive about 90% or about 30% of the time. It was likely that a cluster of highly shared sequence variants was a sequencing artifact. Presence/absence analyses supposed approximately even sequencing depth among donors.

Per germline, CDR1 MNHEY and CDR2 SVGAGI. CDR3 length: 15 amino acids. Trimming took 6 bases from V and 4 from J, leaving 18 bases between them. Vbeta (60) and Jbeta (13) primers were used in the PCR. TCRdb's table, derived via immunoSEQ multiplex PCR, lists solely in-frame clones and lacks some. The repertoire consists of roughly 180,000 clones, with roughly three quarters occurring once and the leading ten covering less than 15%. In the case of this clone: Its specificity is not known.

This TCR was recovered from a woman in her forties or fifties in good health and CMV-seropositive. Sequencing used PBMCs. The rearrangement links TRBV6-5 to TRBJ1-2; tentative D call: TRBD1 (6 bases). This CDR3 reads CASRLSTQGSYGYTF. Here the CDR3 DNA reads TGTGCCAGCAGACTCTCCACACAGGGAAGCTATGGCTACACCTTC.